This note documents a single T cell receptor beta chain sequence. CDR3 length: 13 amino acids. Trimming shortened V by 0 bases and J by 12 bases, and 9 bases separated the two germline ends. Germline CDR1 and CDR2: SEHNR and FQNEAQ (reference sequence). The data were taken from a study of technical replicates of blood from a few donors. Here immunoSEQ multiplex PCR was the method, and the copy in TCRdb shows in-frame clones only, minus some. The table has fewer than 80,000 clones, roughly 91% seen once; the top ten hold roughly 5%. The TCR was taken from a human donor in good health. Some clones in this sample may be carry-over from other donors' samples. The sample consisted of PBMCs. The chain carries TRBV7-9 and TRBJ1-6; D ambiguous. CDR3: CASSLALSEPLHF. The CDR3 bases are TGTGCCAGCAGCTTAGCCTTGAGTGAACCCCTCCACTTT.